This TCR beta chain was documented in a study of vaccination and CD4 T cells after COVID-19. Study overall: Timing of post-vaccine sample collection was a median approximately 79 days after dose two, with a range of 14 to 241. Culture controls were given either a CEFX pool, an HIV-1 Nef pool, or no peptide.

Concerning this clonotype: Its specificity is not known.

Sequencing of DNA taken from cultured CD4+ T cells relied on the Oncomine TCR Beta short-read assay. TCRdb called the PCR reads again in MiXCR, with one record for every CDR3 protein. The table has about 10,000 distinct CDR3 sequences, about 51% seen once. As for treatment: approximately 9-day PBMC culture with coronavirus spike peptide pools or control peptides (ViraFEST assay). The CDR3 totals 13 residues. Germline assignment: CDR1 MRHNA and CDR2 SNTAGT. Trimming cost V 4 bases and J 7 bases, with 11 bases left between them. The source material was CD4+ T cells from blood, cultured in vitro. This TCR came from a human donor who had recovered from COVID-19. The chain carries TRBV6-4 and TRBJ1-5; D perhaps matches TRBD1 (5 bases). CDR3 sequence: CASSGEQGQPQHF. The CDR3 nucleotides are TGTGCCAGCAGTGGGGAGCAGGGCCAGCCCCAGCATTTT.